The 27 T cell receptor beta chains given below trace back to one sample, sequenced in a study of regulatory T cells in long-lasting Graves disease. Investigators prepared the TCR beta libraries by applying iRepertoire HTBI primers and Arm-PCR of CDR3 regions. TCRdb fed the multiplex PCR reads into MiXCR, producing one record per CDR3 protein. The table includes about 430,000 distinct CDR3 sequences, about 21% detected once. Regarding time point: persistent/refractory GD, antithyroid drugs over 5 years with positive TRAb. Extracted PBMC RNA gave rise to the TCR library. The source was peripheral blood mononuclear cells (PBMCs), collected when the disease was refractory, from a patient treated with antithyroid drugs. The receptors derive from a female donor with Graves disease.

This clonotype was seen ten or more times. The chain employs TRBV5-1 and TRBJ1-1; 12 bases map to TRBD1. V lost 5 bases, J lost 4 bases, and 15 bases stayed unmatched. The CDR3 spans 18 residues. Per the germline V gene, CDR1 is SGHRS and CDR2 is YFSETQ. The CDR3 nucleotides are TGCGCCAGCAGAGCGACCGGGACAGGGGGCTCCGGGGGCACTGAAGCTTTCTTT. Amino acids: CASRATGTGGSGGTEAFF.

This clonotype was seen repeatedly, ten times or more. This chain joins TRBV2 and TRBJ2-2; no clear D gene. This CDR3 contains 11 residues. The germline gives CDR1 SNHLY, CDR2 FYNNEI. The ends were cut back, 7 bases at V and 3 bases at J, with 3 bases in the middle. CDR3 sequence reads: CASTDTGELFF. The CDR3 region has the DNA TGTGCCAGCACGGACACCGGGGAGCTGTTTTTT.

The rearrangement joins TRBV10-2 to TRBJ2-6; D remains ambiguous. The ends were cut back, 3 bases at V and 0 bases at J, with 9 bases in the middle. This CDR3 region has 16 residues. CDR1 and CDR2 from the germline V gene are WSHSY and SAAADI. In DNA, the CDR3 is TGCGCCAGCAGTGAAGAACATCCCTCTGGGGCCAACGTCCTGACTTTC. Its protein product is CASSEEHPSGANVLTF.

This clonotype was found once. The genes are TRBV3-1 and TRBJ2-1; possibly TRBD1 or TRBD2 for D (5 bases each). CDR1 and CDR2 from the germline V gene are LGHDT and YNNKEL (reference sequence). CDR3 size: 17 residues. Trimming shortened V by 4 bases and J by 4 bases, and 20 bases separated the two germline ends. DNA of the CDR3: TGTGCCAGCAGCCCATCTCGGGGCGGAGTCTTTTACAATGAGCAGTTCTTC. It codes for CASSPSRGGVFYNEQFF.

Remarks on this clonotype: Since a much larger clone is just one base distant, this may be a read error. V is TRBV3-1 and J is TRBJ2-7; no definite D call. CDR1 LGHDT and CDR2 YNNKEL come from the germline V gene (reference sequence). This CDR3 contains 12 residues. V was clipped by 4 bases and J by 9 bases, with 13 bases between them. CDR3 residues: CASSPTLDGQYF. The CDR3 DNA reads TGTGCCAGCAGCCCCACGCTAGACGGGCAGTACTTC.

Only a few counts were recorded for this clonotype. CDR3 nucleotides: TGTGCCAGCAGTTACTCGCAGGGCCGAAGTAATTCACCCCTCCACTTT. This codes for CASSYSQGRSNSPLHF. The rearrangement uses TRBV6-5 and TRBJ1-6; weak D call: TRBD1 (5 bases). V was shortened by 0 bases and J by 6 bases, with 12 bases between the two germline ends. This CDR3 comprises 16 residues. Germline V gene data show CDR1 as MNHEY and CDR2 as SVGAGI.

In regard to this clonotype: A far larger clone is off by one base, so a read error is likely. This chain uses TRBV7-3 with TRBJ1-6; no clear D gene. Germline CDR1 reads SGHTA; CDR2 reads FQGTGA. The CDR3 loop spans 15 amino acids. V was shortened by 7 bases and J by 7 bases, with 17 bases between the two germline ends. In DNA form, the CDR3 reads TGTGCCAGCAACACCGGCCAAACCAGCAATTCACCCCTCCACTTT. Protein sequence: CASNTGQTSNSPLHF.

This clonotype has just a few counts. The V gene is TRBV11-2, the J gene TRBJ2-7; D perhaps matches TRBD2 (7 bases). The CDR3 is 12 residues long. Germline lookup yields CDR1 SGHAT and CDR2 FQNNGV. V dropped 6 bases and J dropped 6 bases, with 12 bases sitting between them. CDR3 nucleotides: TGTGCCAGCAGGTCGGGGGGCAGCGAGCAGTACTTC. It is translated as CASRSGGSEQYF.

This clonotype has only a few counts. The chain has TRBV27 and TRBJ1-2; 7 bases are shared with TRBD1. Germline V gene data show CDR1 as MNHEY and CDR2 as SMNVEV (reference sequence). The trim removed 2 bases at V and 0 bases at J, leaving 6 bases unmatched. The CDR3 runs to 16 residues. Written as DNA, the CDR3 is TGTGCCAGCAGTTTACGAGGGACAGCTGCTAACTATGGCTACACCTTC. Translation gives CASSLRGTAANYGYTF.

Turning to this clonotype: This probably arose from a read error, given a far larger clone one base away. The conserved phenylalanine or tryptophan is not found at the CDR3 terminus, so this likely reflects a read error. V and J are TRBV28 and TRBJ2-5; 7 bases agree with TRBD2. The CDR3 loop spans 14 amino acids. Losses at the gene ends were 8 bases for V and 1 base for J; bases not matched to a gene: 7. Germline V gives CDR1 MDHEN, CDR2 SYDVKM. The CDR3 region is CASSPLAVQETQYS. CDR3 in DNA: TGTGCCAGCTCCCCCCTAGCGGTCCAAGAGACCCAGTACTCC.

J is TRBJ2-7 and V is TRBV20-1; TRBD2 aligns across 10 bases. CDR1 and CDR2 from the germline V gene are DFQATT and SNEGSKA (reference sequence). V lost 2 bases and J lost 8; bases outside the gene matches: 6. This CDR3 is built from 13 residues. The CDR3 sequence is CSARSSGRDKQYF. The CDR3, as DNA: TGCAGTGCTAGATCCAGCGGGAGGGACAAGCAGTACTTC.

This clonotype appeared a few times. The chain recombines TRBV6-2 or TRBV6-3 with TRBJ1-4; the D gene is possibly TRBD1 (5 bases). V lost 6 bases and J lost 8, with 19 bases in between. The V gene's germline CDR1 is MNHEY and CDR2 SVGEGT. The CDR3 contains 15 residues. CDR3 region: CASRSKRRGVEKLFF. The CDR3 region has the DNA TGTGCCAGCAGGTCGAAAAGGAGGGGTGTGGAAAAACTGTTTTTT.

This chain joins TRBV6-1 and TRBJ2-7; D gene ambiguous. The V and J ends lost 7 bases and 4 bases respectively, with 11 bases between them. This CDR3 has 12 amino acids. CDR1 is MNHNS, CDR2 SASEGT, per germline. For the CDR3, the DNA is TGTGCCAGCACGATAGACTCTTACGAGCAGTACTTC. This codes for CASTIDSYEQYF.

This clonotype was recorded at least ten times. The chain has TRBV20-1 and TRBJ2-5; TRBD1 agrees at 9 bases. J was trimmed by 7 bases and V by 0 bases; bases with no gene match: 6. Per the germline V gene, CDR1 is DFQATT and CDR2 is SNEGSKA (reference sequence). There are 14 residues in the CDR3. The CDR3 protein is CSARDGDRVATQYF. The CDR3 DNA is TGCAGTGCTAGAGATGGGGACAGGGTGGCGACCCAGTACTTC.

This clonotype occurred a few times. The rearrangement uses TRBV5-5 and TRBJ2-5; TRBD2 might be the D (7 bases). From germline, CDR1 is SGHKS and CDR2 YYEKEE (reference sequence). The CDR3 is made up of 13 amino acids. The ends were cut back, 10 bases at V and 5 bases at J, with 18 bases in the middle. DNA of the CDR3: TGTGCCTCTCAGGGGCTCGGGAGGGAGACCCAGTACTTC. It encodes CASQGLGRETQYF. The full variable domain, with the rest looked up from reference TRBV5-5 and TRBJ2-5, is DAGVTQSPTHLIKTRGQQVTLRCSPISGHKSVSWYQQVLGQGPQFIFQYYEKEERGRGNFPDRFSARQFPNYSSELNVNALLLGDSALYLCASQGLGRETQYFGPGTRLLVL.

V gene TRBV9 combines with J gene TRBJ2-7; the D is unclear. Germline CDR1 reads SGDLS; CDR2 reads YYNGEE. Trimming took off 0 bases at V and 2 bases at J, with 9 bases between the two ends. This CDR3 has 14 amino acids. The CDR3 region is CASSVDTATYEQYF. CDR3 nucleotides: TGTGCCAGCAGCGTAGACACCGCCACCTACGAGCAGTACTTC.

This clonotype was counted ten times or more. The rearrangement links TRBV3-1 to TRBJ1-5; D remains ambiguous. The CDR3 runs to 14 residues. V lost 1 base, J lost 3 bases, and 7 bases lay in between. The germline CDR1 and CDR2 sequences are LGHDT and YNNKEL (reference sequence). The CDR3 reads CASSQGIDNQPQHF. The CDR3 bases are TGTGCCAGCAGCCAAGGAATAGACAATCAGCCCCAGCATTTT.

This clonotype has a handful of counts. This CDR3 reads CASSKTQGPNTGELFF. CDR3 in DNA: TGTGCCAGCAGTAAAACACAGGGACCGAACACCGGGGAGCTGTTTTTT. The gene calls are TRBV12-3 or TRBV12-4 and TRBJ2-2; a weak D match, TRBD1 (6 bases). The CDR3 runs to 16 residues. Trimming pared 5 bases from V and 0 bases from J, leaving 13 bases between.

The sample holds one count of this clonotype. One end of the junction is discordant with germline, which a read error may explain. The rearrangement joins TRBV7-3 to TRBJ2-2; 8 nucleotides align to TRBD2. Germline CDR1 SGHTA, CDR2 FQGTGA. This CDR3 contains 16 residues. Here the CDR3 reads CASSLIAGGDTGGLFF. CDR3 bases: TGTGCCAGCAGCTTAATTGCGGGAGGTGACACCGGGGGGCTGTTTTTT.

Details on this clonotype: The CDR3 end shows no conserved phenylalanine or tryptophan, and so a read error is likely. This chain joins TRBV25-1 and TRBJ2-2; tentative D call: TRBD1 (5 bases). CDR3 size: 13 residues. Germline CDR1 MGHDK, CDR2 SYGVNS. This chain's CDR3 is CASFDSNTRELFL. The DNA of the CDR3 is TGTGCCAGCTTCGACAGTAACACCAGGGAGCTGTTTCTT.

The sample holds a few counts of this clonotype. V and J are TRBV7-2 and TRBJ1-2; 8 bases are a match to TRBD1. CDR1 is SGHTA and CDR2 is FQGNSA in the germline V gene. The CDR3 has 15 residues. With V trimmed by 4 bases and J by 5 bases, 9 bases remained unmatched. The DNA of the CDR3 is TGTGCCAGCAGCTACAAGACAGGGGATTGGTATGGCTACACCTTC. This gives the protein CASSYKTGDWYGYTF.

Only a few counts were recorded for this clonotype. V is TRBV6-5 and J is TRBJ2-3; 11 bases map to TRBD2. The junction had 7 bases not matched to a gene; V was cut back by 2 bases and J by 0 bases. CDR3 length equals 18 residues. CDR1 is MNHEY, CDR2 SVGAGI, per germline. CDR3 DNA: TGTGCCAGCAGTTACGGATCTAGCGGGAGGTATAGCACAGATACGCAGTATTTT. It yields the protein CASSYGSSGRYSTDTQYF.

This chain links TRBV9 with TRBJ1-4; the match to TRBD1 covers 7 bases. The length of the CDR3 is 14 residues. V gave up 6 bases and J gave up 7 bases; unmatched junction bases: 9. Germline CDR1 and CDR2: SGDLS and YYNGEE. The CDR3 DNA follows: TGTGCCAGCAACCGAGGGGCAGGGGGTGAAAAACTGTTTTTT. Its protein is CASNRGAGGEKLFF. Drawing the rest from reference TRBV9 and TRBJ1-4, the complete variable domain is DSGVTQTPKHLITATGQRVTLRCSPRSGDLSVYWYQQSLDQGLQFLIQYYNGEERAKGNILERFSAQQFPDLHSELNLSSLELGDSALYFCASNRGAGGEKLFFGSGTQLSVL.

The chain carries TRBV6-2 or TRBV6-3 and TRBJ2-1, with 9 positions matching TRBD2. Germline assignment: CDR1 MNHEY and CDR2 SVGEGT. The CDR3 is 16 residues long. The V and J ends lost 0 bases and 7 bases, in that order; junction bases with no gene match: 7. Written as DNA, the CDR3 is TGTGCCAGCAGTTACTCGTCGCGGGAGGGGAAGAATGAGCAGTTCTTC. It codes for CASSYSSREGKNEQFF.

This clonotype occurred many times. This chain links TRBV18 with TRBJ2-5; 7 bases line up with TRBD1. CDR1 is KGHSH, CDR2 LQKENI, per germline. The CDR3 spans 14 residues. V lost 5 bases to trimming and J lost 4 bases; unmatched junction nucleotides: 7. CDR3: CASSSTGERETQYF. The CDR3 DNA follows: TGTGCCAGCTCATCAACAGGGGAGCGAGAGACCCAGTACTTC.

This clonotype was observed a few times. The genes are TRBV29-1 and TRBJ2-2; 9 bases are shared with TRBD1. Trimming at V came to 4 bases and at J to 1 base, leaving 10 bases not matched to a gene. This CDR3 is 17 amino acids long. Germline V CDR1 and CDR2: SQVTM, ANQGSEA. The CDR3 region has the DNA TGCAGCGTTGGAGAAGTACGGGACAGGGTGAACACCGGGGAGCTGTTTTTT. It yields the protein CSVGEVRDRVNTGELFF.

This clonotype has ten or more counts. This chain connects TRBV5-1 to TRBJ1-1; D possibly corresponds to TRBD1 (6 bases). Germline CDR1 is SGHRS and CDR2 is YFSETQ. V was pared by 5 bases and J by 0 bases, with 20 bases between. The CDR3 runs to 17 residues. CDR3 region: CASSPGHPTSMNTEAFF. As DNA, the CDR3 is TGCGCCAGCAGTCCGGGACACCCAACCAGCATGAACACTGAAGCTTTCTTT.